Listed below are T cell receptor beta chains from one sample, sequenced in a study of human T cells and chemical hapten exposure. Using its own MiXCR run on the RACE reads, TCRdb lists one record per CDR3 protein. This table has about 92,000 distinct CDR3 sequences, around 9.9% appearing once. The sequencing used whole blood, collected in connection with sensitization to the hapten diphenylcyclopropenone (DPC). These TCRs come from a woman aged 25 to 45 with alopecia areata. Some clones in this sample may be carry-over from other donors' samples. CDR3s include the opening cysteine and the closing phenylalanine or tryptophan. Each record gives: J gene, V gene, D gene, clone size, CDR3 DNA, CDR3 protein. The D gene is left open where the match is weak. Clone size is given for some rows only: seen once, a few or many times, or a class if the clone is expanded.

TRBJ2-2,TRBV7-6,-,-,TGTGCCAGCAGCCGCCCGACTATGATCGGTGGCACCGGGGAGCTGTTTTTT,CASSRPTMIGGTGELFF
TRBJ2-2,TRBV6-5,TRBD1,few,TGTGCCAGCAGTAAAGACAGGGGCACCACCGGGGAGCTGTTTTTT,CASSKDRGTTGELFF
TRBJ2-5,TRBV20-1,-,-,TGCAGTGCTAGAGATCCGAGAGAGACCCAGTACTTC,CSARDPRETQYF
TRBJ1-1,TRBV7-2,-,few,TGTGCCAGCAGCTTAACGAGTTGGGGATCTTGGACTGAAGCTTTCTTT,CASSLTSWGSWTEAFF
TRBJ1-4,TRBV2,-,many,TGTGCCAGCAGAGATAAGAAAACAACAGGGTCCAACGAAAAACTGTTTTTT,CASRDKKTTGSNEKLFF
TRBJ2-3,TRBV7-2,-,many,TGTGCCAGCAGCCGCATAGGGGAAGATACGCAGTATTTT,CASSRIGEDTQYF
TRBJ1-1,TRBV6-2/TRBV6-3,-,few,TGTGCCAGCAGTTACTCGGCATTTCAAGCTTTCTTT,CASSYSAFQAFF
TRBJ2-3,TRBV10-2,TRBD2,many,TGCGCCAGCAATTCCGGGACTAGCGGGAAGAGCACAGATACGCAGTATTTT,CASNSGTSGKSTDTQYF
TRBJ2-5,TRBV28,TRBD2,many,TGTGCCAGCAACCCACTAGCGGAGTACCAAGAGACCCAGTACTTC,CASNPLAEYQETQYF
TRBJ2-2,TRBV7-7,TRBD2,many,TGTGCTAGCAGCCCGGTAGCGGGGATGAACACCGGGGAGCTGTTTTTT,CASSPVAGMNTGELFF
TRBJ2-2,TRBV20-1,TRBD2,many,TGCAGTGCTCGACTAGCGGGGTACCGGGGCGGGGAGCTGTTTTTT,CSARLAGYRGGELFF
TRBJ2-2,TRBV27,-,few,TGTGCCAGCAGTTCCCGAGGCAGCCAGGGGACCGGGGAGCTGTTTTTT,CASSSRGSQGTGELFF
TRBJ1-1,TRBV5-1,-,few,TGCGCCAGCAGCCCTGACAGAAGCCTGAACACTGAAGCTTTCTTT,CASSPDRSLNTEAFF
TRBJ2-3,TRBV12-3/TRBV12-4,-,-,TGTGCCAGCAGGAAGGGAGGCGGGTGGGGCGAAGATACGCAGTATTTT,CASRKGGGWGEDTQYF
TRBJ1-1,TRBV7-2,-,-,TGTGCCAGCAGCTATCAATATCAGGGGAGCACTGAAGCTTTCTTT,CASSYQYQGSTEAFF
TRBJ1-1,TRBV12-3/TRBV12-4,-,many,TGTGCCAGCAGTTCCAGGTTAGGCACTGAAGCTTTCTTT,CASSSRLGTEAFF
TRBJ2-3,TRBV19,TRBD2,few,TGTGCCAGTAGTATAACCCCCAGCGGGGGGGTCACAGATACGCAGTATTTT,CASSITPSGGVTDTQYF
TRBJ2-1,TRBV7-6,TRBD2,many,TGTGCCAGCAGCTTAAGCTATCGCGGGAGCTCCTACAATGAGCAGTTCTTC,CASSLSYRGSSYNEQFF
TRBJ2-2,TRBV7-8,-,few,TGTGCCAGCAGCCGTCAGCGGAACTACCCTAACACCGGGGAGCTGTTTTTT,CASSRQRNYPNTGELFF
TRBJ1-5,TRBV28,-,few,TGTGCCAGCAGTTCCCCAGGGGCGGCCGTACAGCCCCAGCATTTT,CASSSPGAAVQPQHF
TRBJ2-5,TRBV28,-,-,TGTGCCAGCAGACCTACAGTCCAAGAGACCCAGTACTTC,CASRPTVQETQYF
TRBJ1-5,TRBV5-6,-,many,TGTGCCAGCATCGACCCGCAGCCCCAGCATTTT,CASIDPQPQHF
TRBJ2-2,TRBV7-9,TRBD1,few,TGTGCCAGCAGCCGCGGACAGGGATTCGGGGAGCTGTTTTTT,CASSRGQGFGELFF
TRBJ1-5,TRBV28,TRBD1,-,TGTGCCAGCAGCCTGACAGGGGGAAGAGTTCAGCCCCAGCATTTT,CASSLTGGRVQPQHF
TRBJ1-2,TRBV11-2,-,many,TGTGCCAGCAGCTTAAGTAGTTATGAGAAACCCTATGGCTACACCTTC,CASSLSSYEKPYGYTF
TRBJ2-1,TRBV7-2,-,many,TGTGCCAGCAGCCGCGGGACTTCCAACAATGAGCAGTTCTTC,CASSRGTSNNEQFF